This T cell receptor (beta chain) derives from a study of blood T cell repertoires in COVID-19. Background on the study: PBMCs, B-cell-depleted T cells, or T cells were the source of the cDNA or gDNA that made up the material.

Authors' analysis steps: Amplification from reference gene primers served as the basis for estimated nucleated cell counts. The assay was immunoSEQ multiplex PCR, and TCRdb's table has in-frame clones only and misses some. For V, J and clone size, that table is used; D and trimming come from the DNA. The sample lists around 60,000 clones, approximately 84% occurring once. Germline V CDR1 and CDR2: WNHNN, SYGVQD (reference sequence). Trimming removed 0 bases from V and 1 base from J; junction bases left unmatched: 8. The CDR3 totals 18 residues. The V and J genes are TRBV10-1 and TRBJ2-1; TRBD2 agrees at 8 bases. The sequence came from a human donor in a cohort sampled during active COVID-19. The material sequenced was peripheral blood. In DNA form, the CDR3 reads TGCGCCAGCAGTGAGTCCTCCGGGGGGGCCCTTTCCTACAATGAGCAGTTCTTC. Its protein is CASSESSGGALSYNEQFF.